This T cell receptor (beta chain) was documented in a study of CD8 T cells in ankylosing spondylitis. Study findings and constraints: Under 10 highly homologous variants formed a TCR beta motif that appeared characteristic of ankylosing spondylitis blood. Earlier authors reported some of these motif variants in reactive arthritis synovial fluid and blood. Clones tied to disease were said to be significantly enriched in matched ankylosing spondylitis synovial fluid. Clones linked to disease, bearing a CD8+ phenotype, were relatively rare in peripheral blood.

The CDR3 has 15 amino acids. V dropped 5 bases and J dropped 0 bases, with 11 bases sitting between them. Molecular-barcoded quantitative 5'-RACE produced these TCR beta libraries. Each CDR3 protein gets one entry after TCRdb re-called the 5' RACE reads with MiXCR. The sample lists fewer than 750,000 distinct CDR3 sequences, 15% to 20% occurring once. This clonotype was detected many times. Its antigen is currently unknown. The specimen was blood, either unsorted or a sorted T cell fraction (not recorded which). The receptor was isolated from a male donor with ankylosing spondylitis. V and J are TRBV12-3 or TRBV12-4 and TRBJ1-5, with D possibly being TRBD1 (6 bases). The CDR3 region is CASSLRQDSNQPQHF. CDR3 nucleotide sequence: TGTGCCAGCAGTCTAAGACAGGATAGCAATCAGCCCCAGCATTTT.